This T cell receptor (beta chain) is drawn from a study of T cell repertoires in cytomegalovirus infection. Study overall: Indications of both CMV infection and matching HLA type were provided by public TCR beta signatures.

Germline CDR1 reads MNHNY; CDR2 reads SVGAGI (reference sequence). The CDR3 spans 15 residues. The germline V and J ends were trimmed by 1 base and 8 bases, with 17 bases remaining between them. TCRdb called the reads again in MiXCR, with one record for every CDR3 protein. The sample has roughly 500,000 distinct CDR3 sequences; about 42% are singletons. With regard to this clonotype: The antigen is undetermined.

The starting material was cultured PBMCs, obtained from culture after CMV antigen stimulation. This sequence was found in a human donor in good health (CMV status not recorded). Some clones in this sample may be carry-over from other donors' samples. V is TRBV6-6 and J is TRBJ1-2; weak D call: TRBD1 (6 bases). CDR3 residues: CASSYLDRTRRGYTF. The CDR3 coding sequence is TGTGCCAGCAGTTACTTGGACAGAACGAGGAGAGGCTACACCTTC.